The rows below give T cell receptor beta chains drawn from one sample of a study of blood T cell repertoires in COVID-19. Clones were sequenced by immunoSEQ multiplex PCR, and TCRdb holds only the in-frame ones, with some missing. The data contain fewer than 250,000 clones, under 90% of them seen just once; the ten biggest clones take up roughly 4.1%. Material: peripheral blood. The origin of the receptors is a man aged 45 to 65 with acute or convalescent COVID-19. CDR3s include the opening cysteine and the closing phenylalanine or tryptophan. Each record gives: V gene, clone size, D gene, J gene, CDR3 DNA, CDR3 protein. D genes are given only for firm matches. Expanded clones get a size class; other rows say once, few or many, or leave the size out.

v_call: TRBV19
clone_size: .
d_call: TRBD1
j_call: TRBJ1-4
cdr3_nt: TGTGCCAGTAGAACCGTACAGGGGCGTTCTAATGAAAAACTGTTTTTT
cdr3_aa: CASRTVQGRSNEKLFF

v_call: TRBV7-9
clone_size: .
d_call: TRBD2
j_call: TRBJ2-1
cdr3_nt: TGTGCCAGCACCGTTAGCGGGGGGGCCGTGGATGAGCAGTTCTTC
cdr3_aa: CASTVSGGAVDEQFF

v_call: TRBV5-1
clone_size: .
d_call: .
j_call: TRBJ1-1
cdr3_nt: TGCGCCAGCAGCTTGGCCCAGACAGAGAACACTGAAGCTTTCTTT
cdr3_aa: CASSLAQTENTEAFF

v_call: TRBV3-1/TRBV3-2
clone_size: .
d_call: TRBD2
j_call: TRBJ2-1
cdr3_nt: TGTGCCAGCAGCCAAGATTGGGTGCGGGGGAGACATGAGCAGTTCTTC
cdr3_aa: CASSQDWVRGRHEQFF

v_call: TRBV25-1
clone_size: .
d_call: TRBD1
j_call: TRBJ1-2
cdr3_nt: TGTGCCAGCAGTAGTCCTTTAGGGACAGGGACCTATGGCTACACCTTC
cdr3_aa: CASSSPLGTGTYGYTF

v_call: TRBV18
clone_size: .
d_call: TRBD1
j_call: TRBJ2-7
cdr3_nt: TGTGCCAGCTCACAGGACAGGGGACGACAAAAGTACGAGCAGTACTTC
cdr3_aa: CASSQDRGRQKYEQYF

v_call: TRBV30
clone_size: .
d_call: TRBD1
j_call: TRBJ2-7
cdr3_nt: TGTGCCTGGAGCCGAAGGCAGGGACAGGGGGCCACGAGGAACGAGCAGTACTTC
cdr3_aa: CAWSRRQGQGATRNEQYF

v_call: TRBV6-1
clone_size: .
d_call: TRBD1
j_call: TRBJ1-2
cdr3_nt: TGTGCCAGCAGTGCTAGATCCGGGACAGCTCACTATGGCTACACCTTC
cdr3_aa: CASSARSGTAHYGYTF

v_call: TRBV5-1
clone_size: .
d_call: TRBD1
j_call: TRBJ2-3
cdr3_nt: TGCGCCAGCAGCCGGACAGGGGACACAGATACGCAGTATTTT
cdr3_aa: CASSRTGDTDTQYF

v_call: TRBV5-1
clone_size: .
d_call: TRBD1
j_call: TRBJ1-4
cdr3_nt: TGCGCCAGCAGCACCCGGACAGGGGGAGATGAAAAACTGTTTTTT
cdr3_aa: CASSTRTGGDEKLFF

v_call: TRBV18
clone_size: .
d_call: TRBD1
j_call: TRBJ1-2
cdr3_nt: TGTGCCAGCTCACCTTCTACAGGGGGCTCCTATGGCTACACCTTC
cdr3_aa: CASSPSTGGSYGYTF

v_call: TRBV18
clone_size: once
d_call: TRBD2
j_call: TRBJ2-1
cdr3_nt: TGTGCCAGCTCACCGATCTCGGGAGGGGGGCAACACAATGAGCAGTTCTTC
cdr3_aa: CASSPISGGGQHNEQFF

v_call: TRBV6-5
clone_size: .
d_call: .
j_call: TRBJ2-2
cdr3_nt: TGTGCCAGCAGTTTCCTATCGGAGGCCGGGGAGCTGTTTTTT
cdr3_aa: CASSFLSEAGELFF

v_call: TRBV6-5
clone_size: .
d_call: .
j_call: TRBJ1-2
cdr3_nt: TGTGCCACCATAGGAGCTAACTATGGCTACACCTTC
cdr3_aa: CATIGANYGYTF

v_call: TRBV5-1
clone_size: .
d_call: .
j_call: TRBJ1-1
cdr3_nt: TGCGCCAGCAGCTTGGCTGACAGAAACACTGAAGCTTTCTTT
cdr3_aa: CASSLADRNTEAFF

v_call: TRBV6-5
clone_size: .
d_call: .
j_call: TRBJ1-1
cdr3_nt: TGTGCCAGCAGTTACTCGTACAGGGTTATTGAAGCTTTCTTT
cdr3_aa: CASSYSYRVIEAFF

v_call: TRBV5-1
clone_size: .
d_call: .
j_call: TRBJ2-1
cdr3_nt: TGCGCCAGCAGCTTGGGCGAAGGGAGAGATGAGCAGTTCTTC
cdr3_aa: CASSLGEGRDEQFF

v_call: TRBV7-9
clone_size: .
d_call: .
j_call: TRBJ2-3
cdr3_nt: TGTGCCAGCAGCACCAGTCTGGATACGCAGTATTTT
cdr3_aa: CASSTSLDTQYF

v_call: TRBV10-1
clone_size: .
d_call: .
j_call: TRBJ1-1
cdr3_nt: TGCGCCAGCACGGCCGGAGGGCCTAATACTGAAGCTTTCTTT
cdr3_aa: CASTAGGPNTEAFF

v_call: TRBV7-2
clone_size: .
d_call: TRBD1
j_call: TRBJ1-2
cdr3_nt: TGTGCCAGCAGCTTAGTTGCGGGGACAGGAACGGTTGGCTACACCTTC
cdr3_aa: CASSLVAGTGTVGYTF

v_call: TRBV2
clone_size: once
d_call: .
j_call: TRBJ1-2
cdr3_nt: TGTGCCAGCAGTGGAGGCGGGACGGATACTAACTATGGCTACACCTTC
cdr3_aa: CASSGGGTDTNYGYTF

v_call: TRBV19
clone_size: .
d_call: .
j_call: TRBJ1-3
cdr3_nt: TGTGCCAGTAGTATACAGGGAACCCGAAACACCATATATTTT
cdr3_aa: CASSIQGTRNTIYF